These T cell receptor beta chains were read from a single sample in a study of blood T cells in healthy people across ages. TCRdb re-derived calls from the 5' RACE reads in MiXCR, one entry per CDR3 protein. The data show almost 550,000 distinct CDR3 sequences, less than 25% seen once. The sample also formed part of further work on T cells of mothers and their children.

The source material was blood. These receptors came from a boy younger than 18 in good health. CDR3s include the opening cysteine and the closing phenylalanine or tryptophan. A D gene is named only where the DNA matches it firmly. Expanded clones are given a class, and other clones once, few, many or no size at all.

CDR3aa: CAISEPTANSNYGYTF
CDR3nt: TGTGCCATCAGTGAGCCGACAGCCAACTCAAACTATGGCTACACCTTC
j_gene: TRBJ1-2
abundance: .
v_gene: TRBV10-3
d_gene: .

CDR3aa: CATSSRDTAYEQYF
CDR3nt: TGTGCCACCAGCTCCCGGGACACAGCCTACGAGCAGTACTTC
j_gene: TRBJ2-7
abundance: .
v_gene: TRBV15
d_gene: .

CDR3aa: CASSLTGDRRDYGYTF
CDR3nt: TGTGCCAGCAGTTTAACGGGGGACCGGCGCGACTATGGCTACACCTTC
j_gene: TRBJ1-2
abundance: few
v_gene: TRBV27
d_gene: .

CDR3aa: CASNLRGWQGAYEQYF
CDR3nt: TGTGCCAGCAACCTCCGCGGGTGGCAGGGCGCCTACGAGCAGTACTTC
j_gene: TRBJ2-7
abundance: few
v_gene: TRBV11-2
d_gene: .

CDR3aa: CASSVHNQETQYF
CDR3nt: TGTGCCAGCAGCGTACACAACCAAGAGACCCAGTACTTC
j_gene: TRBJ2-5
abundance: few
v_gene: TRBV9
d_gene: .

CDR3aa: CASRGAGGVQNIQYF
CDR3nt: TGTGCCAGCAGGGGGGCAGGGGGCGTGCAAAACATTCAGTACTTC
j_gene: TRBJ2-4
abundance: .
v_gene: TRBV12-3/TRBV12-4
d_gene: TRBD1

CDR3aa: CSASRGYEQYF
CDR3nt: TGCAGTGCTAGTAGGGGTTACGAGCAGTACTTC
j_gene: TRBJ2-7
abundance: .
v_gene: TRBV20-1
d_gene: .

CDR3aa: CASTLGGTYNSPLHF
CDR3nt: TGTGCCAGCACCTTAGGGGGGACCTATAATTCACCCCTCCACTTT
j_gene: TRBJ1-6
abundance: .
v_gene: TRBV28
d_gene: .

CDR3aa: CASSPVASQSTDTQYF
CDR3nt: TGTGCCAGCTCACCAGTTGCCAGCCAAAGCACAGATACGCAGTATTTT
j_gene: TRBJ2-3
abundance: .
v_gene: TRBV18
d_gene: .

CDR3aa: CASSFAANTEAFF
CDR3nt: TGTGCCAGCAGCTTTGCAGCGAACACTGAAGCTTTCTTT
j_gene: TRBJ1-1
abundance: .
v_gene: TRBV7-9
d_gene: .

CDR3aa: CASGLASLTGGNQPQHF
CDR3nt: TGTGCTAGTGGTTTGGCCTCCTTGACAGGAGGCAATCAGCCCCAGCATTTT
j_gene: TRBJ1-5
abundance: once
v_gene: TRBV12-5
d_gene: .

CDR3aa: CASSLRVRVLGNGYTF
CDR3nt: TGTGCCAGCAGTTTACGCGTCCGGGTCCTGGGAAATGGCTACACCTTC
j_gene: TRBJ1-2
abundance: many
v_gene: TRBV28
d_gene: .

CDR3aa: CASSRASQETQYF
CDR3nt: TGTGCCAGCAGCCGGGCGTCACAAGAGACCCAGTACTTC
j_gene: TRBJ2-5
abundance: .
v_gene: TRBV7-3
d_gene: .

CDR3aa: CASSAGLAGNTDTQYF
CDR3nt: TGTGCCAGCAGCGCGGGACTAGCGGGGAACACAGATACGCAGTATTTT
j_gene: TRBJ2-3
abundance: few
v_gene: TRBV9
d_gene: TRBD2

CDR3aa: CASRGPSPAGGELFF
CDR3nt: TGTGCCAGCAGAGGGCCTAGCCCCGCGGGCGGGGAGCTGTTTTTT
j_gene: TRBJ2-2
abundance: few
v_gene: TRBV12-3/TRBV12-4
d_gene: .

CDR3aa: CASSQEGQPYEQYF
CDR3nt: TGCGCCAGCAGCCAAGAGGGGCAGCCCTACGAGCAGTACTTC
j_gene: TRBJ2-7
abundance: .
v_gene: TRBV4-3
d_gene: .

CDR3aa: CASSQFRNEQFF
CDR3nt: TGCGCCAGCAGCCAGTTTAGGAATGAGCAGTTCTTC
j_gene: TRBJ2-1
abundance: few
v_gene: TRBV4-1
d_gene: .

CDR3aa: CASKIDRNTDTQYF
CDR3nt: TGCGCCAGCAAGATAGACAGGAACACAGATACGCAGTATTTT
j_gene: TRBJ2-3
abundance: once
v_gene: TRBV5-1
d_gene: .

CDR3aa: CASSLATNQPQHF
CDR3nt: TGTGCCAGCAGTTTGGCTACCAATCAGCCCCAGCATTTT
j_gene: TRBJ1-5
abundance: few
v_gene: TRBV12-3/TRBV12-4
d_gene: .